This T cell receptor (beta chain) was found in a study of cytomegalovirus exposure and HLA in healthy donors (TCRdb year 2017). General notes on the study: According to an earlier analysis of several hundred of the donors, some 180 million T cells yielded 90 million to 140 million unique TCR beta sequences and 276 Gb of sequence data. The study profiled the T cell repertoires of under 700 subjects by immunosequencing and related them to cytomegalovirus serostatus. Typing coverage varied by locus: roughly 629-640 donors for A, B, C, DRB1 and DQB1; about 520 for DQA1; around 570 for DPA1; approximately 490 for DPB1. A handful of DR-DQ haplotypes were handled as single units for association and clustering because linkage in the cohort was strong. An earlier analysis of approximately 630 of the donors applied high-throughput TCR beta sequencing to assess whether each TCR beta V gene segment acted as functional or pseudogenic. Every repertoire in the discovery cohort had been generated on one and the same sequencing platform. A later genetic analysis used genome-wide SNP genotypes for about 60% of the roughly 700 donors, treating that subset as a discovery cohort. In the later analysis, no new phenotypic data were used to find candidate immune exposures; instead, reliance was placed on TCR beta sequences and their occurrence across donors. The genetic ancestry cluster associated with self-reported Caucasian donors included over 65% of the roughly 400 genotyped donors. High-throughput TCR immunosequencing, statistical association of individual TCRs with disease status, and machine learning were combined to predict cytomegalovirus infection status. The study was designed to test whether signatures of past pathogen exposure could be identified by cataloging public T cell receptors. Along with the approximately 700-subject first cohort, a separate validation cohort of some 130 different subjects was used. HLA typing included class I and class II loci at four-digit resolution. An early release that covered about 600 HLA-typed donors contained about 300 gigabases of sequencing data and tens of millions of unique TCR sequences. Among a few hundred genotyped donors of the cohort, an average of around 240,000 unique TCR beta nucleotide sequences were sequenced per donor, around 20% of them non-productive. Donor age, sex, ethnicity and CMV serostatus were collected together with the repertoire data. To study patterns of TCR occurrence, a later analysis re-analyzed previously published TCR beta repertoires from around 670 donors and added high-resolution HLA genotyping.

Library creation used the immunoSEQ multiplex PCR assay. A mixture of 60 forward primers for TCR Vbeta segments and 13 reverse primers for TCR Jbeta segments was used in the multiplex PCR. The CDR3 region of rearranged TCR beta genes was amplified from genomic DNA with a multiplex PCR assay. The amplified TCR beta libraries were sequenced on the Illumina HiSeq System as 87-base-pair reads. As for the authors' bioinformatics: A later analysis tallied 80 million to 95 million unique TCR beta chains across the 640 or so repertoires, and about 12 million of those chains were shared by two or more donors. To remove PCR and sequencing errors, raw reads were error-corrected and collapsed into unique sequences using a nearest-neighbor algorithm that merged closely related sequences. V, D and J gene segments were assigned by aligning CDR3 sequences to IMGT reference sequences. For a sequence to be retained, a match of at least six nucleotides to both a V gene segment and a J gene segment was required. Rearrangements were called productive when the CDR3 lacked stop codons and stayed in frame with V and J; all others were non-productive. CDR3 was defined according to IMGT convention as the region running from the second conserved V-encoded cysteine to the conserved J-encoded phenylalanine. In an earlier analysis of approximately 500 of the donors, sequences lacking an unambiguous match to a single V gene segment were excluded. In an earlier analysis of several hundred of the donors, V segments were called functional above 56.7% productive rearrangements and were called segregating when the between-donor standard deviation exceeded 5%. A statistical classification framework was built for diagnosing cytomegalovirus status from the catalog of TCR beta chain sequences. A later analysis assigned V and J genes by comparing TCR nucleotide sequences with IMGT/GENE-DB human TR gene sequences. Using the TCRdist pipeline, a later analysis assigned CDR3 sequences along with most-parsimonious VDJ recombination scenarios. In a later analysis, each TCR beta chain was defined by its CDR3 amino acid sequence together with its V-gene family, and reads lacking a unique V-gene family were excluded. A later analysis removed 592 highly shared, low-generation-probability nucleotide sequences to deal with suspected cross-contamination and a sequencing artifact. For each public chain, a later analysis derived a clonal expansion index from normalized ranks of inferred template counts within each repertoire. Generation probabilities in a later analysis came from a VDJ recombination model fitted to out-of-frame rearrangements, and those results were checked against IGoR. A later analysis scored TCR-TCR, TCR-HLA and TCR-CMV co-occurrence with hypergeometric tests, applying a repertoire-size bias correction to TCR pairs. In a later analysis, false discovery rates were estimated by permuting HLA or CMV assignments 20 times. In a later analysis, co-occurring TCRs were grouped using DBSCAN, and TCRdist sequence similarity was added for clustering within HLA-allele-positive subsets. Repertoires with fewer than 30,000 or more than 120,000 public chains, plus five repertoires with anomalous nucleotide sharing, were excluded from co-occurrence clustering. TCRdb took over this immuneACCESS table, retaining in-frame rearrangements with V and J assigned. Such tables are incomplete; in checked studies, under half of the missing clones stem from an unresolved V gene, and the remainder is unexplained. For V, J and clone size, that table is used; D and trimming come from the DNA. This sample comprises tens of thousands of clones, just under 75% of them detected only once. The ten biggest clones cover around 4.3% of the sample.

V and J lose 6 bases and 2 bases, and a span of 9 bases separates them. CDR1 and CDR2 are drawn from the germline V gene: MNHEY, SVGAGI. The CDR3 starts with the cysteine, ends with the phenylalanine, and has 13 residues. CDR3 DNA only is kept here, 39 bases in frame from base 1. The paper's findings and limits, for the study overall: In a later genetic analysis, a missense DCLRE1C variant was associated with V-gene and J-gene trimming of TCR beta chains, and the association was replicated in an independent cohort. An earlier analysis of approximately 600 of the donors showed that most TCR beta V segments appeared in productive rearrangements either about 90% or about 30% of the time, which broadly matched IMGT annotations. In a later analysis, most CMV-associated TCR beta chains were found to appear HLA-restricted, with HLA associations seemingly driven largely by CMV exposure. According to a later genetic analysis, donors in an Asian-associated ancestry cluster had fewer N-insertions in productive TCRs than the approximately 700-donor mean. Some IMGT-functional V segments, including TRBV6-2 and TRBV6-3, could not be distinguished by the 87-base-pair reads and were therefore excluded. At a false discovery rate of 0.05, a later analysis linked roughly 17,000 TCR beta sequences to specific HLA alleles. A few of the identified cytomegalovirus-associated TCR beta chains were confirmed in vitro to be specific for cytomegalovirus antigens. Because HLA typing was unavailable for some donors at each locus, only the typed subset was used in association tests. In a later analysis, several top co-occurrence clusters were reported to appear linked to parvovirus B19, influenza, CMV and Epstein-Barr virus. The authors suggested that the approach could potentially be extended to other disease states and immunological phenotypes. Roughly uniform sequencing depth across donors was assumed in presence/absence analyses, although this assumption may not hold. A further reported finding was that TCR beta sequences accurately predicted the HLA-A and HLA-B alleles for most subjects in the first cohort. When HLA alleles, especially DR and DQ, strongly co-occurred, attributing TCR associations to individual alleles was difficult. A total of 150 or so TCR beta chains were listed by the study as associated with cytomegalovirus. Correlated functional status among segregating V segments might reflect linkage disequilibrium, but an unknown experimental factor could not be ruled out. While some public TCRs were present in many individuals, most TCR sequences turned up only very rarely across donors. In this cohort, only TCR beta chains were sequenced, and detectable features were limited by the absence of alpha or paired-chain data. The sequencing pipeline was judged likely to have produced a cluster of highly shared sequence variants as a technical artifact. A later analysis found that HLA-associated TCR beta chains were more clonally expanded and had lower generation probabilities than equally common non-associated chains. Some 15 rarely observed V segments, including chromosome 9 orphons, were excluded from the earlier analysis of a few hundred of the donors because counts were too low. In a later analysis, TCR association rates were found to vary across HLA loci, with the most associated TCRs seen for DRB1 alleles and the fewest for HLA-C alleles. Immune exposure information for the cohort was limited to CMV serostatus. Cytomegalovirus status was reported to be diagnosed by the classifier with high specificity and sensitivity in both the original and validation cohorts.

Concerning this clone itself: Its antigen specificity is not known. No base qualities exist here, and no much larger clone lies one base off it.

The cohort consisted of hundreds of healthy bone marrow donors. Cohort members were all nominally healthy when sampled, although unrecorded immune exposures were likely present. The donor was CMV seronegative and was included in the group of hundreds of seronegative cohort members. A peripheral blood sample was provided by each donor, and peripheral blood mononuclear cells were used for TCR beta sequencing. Genomic DNA extraction from the blood cell samples was performed with the Qiagen DNeasy Blood Extraction Kit. The sample taken for sequencing was PBMCs. The rearrangement joined TRBV6-5 to TRBJ2-3, with no confidently assigned D gene. This clonotype originated in a man aged 60-69 years in good health and CMV-seronegative. The DNA sequence follows: TGTGCCAGCAGCGACGAGGTCACAGATACGCAGTATTTT. It translates as CASSDEVTDTQYF.